This entry is about one T cell receptor (beta chain). Its matching antigen is unknown. The data derive from a study of vaccination effects on CD4 cells after COVID-19. Turning to the study itself: ViraFEST assay sequencing came after antigen-specific CD4+ T cells were expanded with viral peptide pools. The study, taken as a whole, reports: Healthy vaccinees' vaccine-induced clones included only 1 of 255 that recognized common cold coronaviruses.

Using immunoSEQ multiplex PCR, the repertoire was profiled, and TCRdb retains in-frame clones only, with some absent. The sample lists about 40,000 clones, approximately 70% occurring once. It was after approximately 11 days of culture that CD4+ T cells were isolated. Participants completed two doses of the BNT162b2 or mRNA-1273 vaccine. J lost 6 bases, V lost 6 bases, and 5 bases had no gene match. This CDR3 has 13 residues. The germline CDR1 and CDR2 sequences are SQVTM and ANQGSEA. The chain recombines TRBV29-1 with TRBJ2-1; 10 bases agree with TRBD1. This sample comprised CD4+ T cells from PBMCs cultured without peptide, obtained after COVID-19 vaccination. The sequence was obtained from a human donor who received a COVID-19 vaccine. CDR3 bases: TGCAGCGTCGACAGGGGGCTGGGCAATGAGCAGTTCTTC. Amino acid sequence: CSVDRGLGNEQFF.